One sample yielded the 29 T cell receptor beta chains listed below, sequenced in a study of blood T cell repertoires in COVID-19. Assay: immunoSEQ multiplex PCR; the TCRdb copy retains only in-frame clones and omits some. The repertoire has roughly 150,000 clones, around 88% of them found once; the top ten carry roughly 28%. The sample was peripheral blood. Receptor source: a human donor in a cohort sampled during active COVID-19.

The chain uses TRBV10-3 and TRBJ2-7, with TRBD1 matching over 7 bases. The V and J ends lost 4 bases and 2 bases, in that order; junction bases with no gene match: 5. The CDR3 has 14 residues. Per the germline V gene, CDR1 is ENHRY and CDR2 is SYGVKD. The CDR3 protein is CAISGIGGPYEQYF. CDR3 nucleotides: TGTGCCATCAGTGGGATAGGGGGCCCCTACGAGCAGTACTTC.

This clone was counted once. This chain connects TRBV9 to TRBJ2-7; TRBD2 is a possible D gene (6 bases). With 2 bases removed from V and 4 bases from J, the gap between germline ends came to 10 bases. The CDR3 is 13 amino acids. The germline V gene has CDR1 SGDLS and CDR2 YYNGEE. For the CDR3, the DNA is TGTGCCAGCAGCGTTGGGGGGTGGTACGAGCAGTACTTC. Translated, it gives CASSVGGWYEQYF.

The V gene is TRBV7-8, the J gene TRBJ2-5; 14 bases match TRBD2. V lost 0 bases and J lost 3; bases outside the gene matches: 6. CDR3 length: 18 residues. Germline assignment: CDR1 SGHVS and CDR2 FQNEAQ. The CDR3 DNA sequence: TGTGCCAGCAGCTTAGCGAACCGACTAGCGGGGGGGAAAGAGACCCAGTACTTC. Protein product: CASSLANRLAGGKETQYF.

The chain uses TRBV4-2 and TRBJ1-2; 7 bases align to TRBD1. Germline V gives CDR1 LGHNA, CDR2 YNFKEQ. The CDR3 totals 16 residues. V lost 0 bases to trimming and J lost 0 bases; unmatched junction nucleotides: 4. This CDR3 is CASSQEDRTANYGYTF. CDR3 nucleotides: TGTGCCAGCAGCCAAGAGGACAGGACAGCTAACTATGGCTACACCTTC.

V usage is TRBV6-5 and J usage is TRBJ2-7; D unresolved. V lost 5 bases and J lost 3, with 11 bases in between. The CDR3 totals 13 residues. CDR1 is MNHEY and CDR2 is SVGAGI in the germline V gene. CDR3 sequence (DNA): TGTGCCAGCAGTCTCCTTGAGCACTACGAGCAGTACTTC. Its protein is CASSLLEHYEQYF.

The rearrangement links TRBV5-6 to TRBJ2-1; 7 bases align to TRBD1. CDR1 and CDR2 from the germline V gene are SGHDT and YYEEEE. The CDR3 runs 18 residues. J lost 2 bases, V lost 0 bases, and 11 bases had no gene match. The CDR3: CASSLEAGGAGPYNEQFF. CDR3 DNA: TGTGCCAGCAGCTTGGAGGCAGGGGGTGCCGGGCCCTACAATGAGCAGTTCTTC.

The chain recombines TRBV6-4 with TRBJ2-6; D might be TRBD1 (6 bases). V gave up 11 bases and J gave up 0 bases, with 11 bases separating them. The CDR3 extends over 14 amino acids. CDR1 MRHNA and CDR2 SNTAGT come from the germline V gene. The CDR3 loop is CASRDTSGANVLTF. Written as DNA, the CDR3 is TGTGCCTCCCGGGACACCTCTGGGGCCAACGTCCTGACTTTC.

This chain connects TRBV10-3 to TRBJ2-7, with TRBD2 identical over 9 bases. The CDR3 has 15 amino acids. Germline lookup yields CDR1 ENHRY and CDR2 SYGVKD. The V segment lost 3 bases and the J segment 3 bases; nucleotides outside the gene matches: 6. This chain's CDR3 is CAISERRGGFYEQYF. CDR3 bases: TGTGCCATCAGTGAAAGGCGGGGGGGTTTCTACGAGCAGTACTTC.

This rearrangement joins TRBV7-2 to TRBJ1-6; tentatively, D is TRBD1 (6 bases). Germline values: CDR1 SGHTA, CDR2 FQGNSA. CDR3 length: 14 amino acids. Trimming removed 5 bases at V and 11 bases at J, with 16 bases between. CDR3 residues: CASSIGQPPTPLHF. In DNA form, the CDR3 reads TGTGCCAGCAGCATTGGACAGCCCCCCACACCCCTCCACTTT.

This sequence joins TRBV5-1 and TRBJ2-3; 11 bases align to TRBD2. Germline V CDR1 and CDR2: SGHRS, YFSETQ. This CDR3 spans 14 amino acids. With 9 bases clipped from V and 2 bases from J, the junction kept 5 bases outside the gene matches. The CDR3 nucleotides are TGCGCCACCGCGACTAGCGGGGACACAGATACGCAGTATTTT. It codes for CATATSGDTDTQYF. The variable domain in full, with the rest retrieved from reference TRBV5-1 and TRBJ2-3, is KAGVTQTPRYLIKTRGQQVTLSCSPISGHRSVSWYQQTPGQGLQFLFEYFSETQRNKGNFPGRFSGRQFSNSRSEMNVSTLELGDSALYLCATATSGDTDTQYFGPGTRLTVL.

The chain combines TRBV3-1 (or the pseudogene TRBV3-2) with TRBJ1-2; D is unclear. Germline V lookup: CDR1 LGHDT, CDR2 YNNKEL (reference sequence). The CDR3 is 14 residues long. Deletions cut 5 bases from V and 4 bases from J, with 14 bases between. CDR3 protein: CASSYSGEGYGYTF. The CDR3 nucleotides are TGTGCCAGCAGCTACTCCGGGGAGGGCTATGGCTACACCTTC.

This clone was seen only a few times. V is TRBV5-1 and J is TRBJ2-5; a weak D match, TRBD2 (5 bases). This CDR3 has 13 amino acids. CDR1 SGHRS and CDR2 YFSETQ come from the germline V gene. Trimming took 5 bases from V and 4 from J, leaving 12 bases between them. The chain's CDR3 is CASSGRELETQYF. Here the CDR3 DNA reads TGCGCCAGCAGTGGAAGGGAGTTAGAGACCCAGTACTTC.

This clone was found once. This chain joins TRBV19 and TRBJ2-1; D gene ambiguous. The CDR3 runs 15 residues. V dropped 7 bases and J dropped 0 bases, with 13 bases sitting between them. Germline V gene data show CDR1 as LNHDA and CDR2 as SQIVND (reference sequence). DNA for the CDR3: TGTGCCAGTACCCCTAAGTCAAGCTCCTACAATGAGCAGTTCTTC. It encodes CASTPKSSSYNEQFF.

This clone was detected once. The chain uses TRBV19 and TRBJ2-7; perhaps TRBD1 as D (6 bases). Germline V gives CDR1 LNHDA, CDR2 SQIVND (reference sequence). The CDR3 is 14 amino acids. V was shortened by 4 bases and J by 3 bases, with 13 bases between the two germline ends. The CDR3 protein is CASSTATGRYEQYF. In nucleotides, the CDR3 is TGTGCCAGTAGTACCGCTACAGGGCGCTACGAGCAGTACTTC.

The rearrangement uses TRBV25-1 and TRBJ1-4; D possibly corresponds to TRBD1 (6 bases). The germline V and J ends were trimmed by 3 bases and 2 bases, with 10 bases remaining between them. Germline values: CDR1 MGHDK, CDR2 SYGVNS. This CDR3 is 15 amino acids long. This CDR3 is CASSDYRATNEKLFF. CDR3 DNA sequence: TGTGCCAGCAGTGACTACAGGGCTACTAATGAAAAACTGTTTTTT.

The chain combines TRBV9 with TRBJ2-7; 7 bases agree with TRBD1. The CDR3 extends over 14 amino acids. J lost 2 bases, V lost 2 bases, and 4 bases had no gene match. The V gene's germline CDR1 is SGDLS and CDR2 YYNGEE. DNA for the CDR3: TGTGCCAGCAGCGTTCGGGACAGAACCTACGAGCAGTACTTC. This codes for CASSVRDRTYEQYF.

The genes are TRBV7-6 and TRBJ2-2, with 9 nucleotides matching TRBD2. The CDR3 has 16 amino acids. Trimming at V came to 5 bases and at J to 5 bases, leaving 9 bases not matched to a gene. The germline V gene encodes CDR1 SGHVS and CDR2 FNYEAQ. The CDR3 nucleotides are TGTGCCAGCAGCATAGGGGCCAGCGGGGGGACCGGGGAGCTGTTTTTT. It yields the protein CASSIGASGGTGELFF.

The sample holds one count of this clone. The genes are TRBV19 and TRBJ2-3; 8 nucleotides match TRBD2. From germline, CDR1 is LNHDA and CDR2 SQIVND (reference sequence). The CDR3 contains 18 residues. Trimming cost V 3 bases and J 0 bases; bases outside gene matches: 11. CDR3 bases: TGTGCCAGTAGTATCCACACACCGGGACTAGGCAGCACAGATACGCAGTATTTT. It codes for CASSIHTPGLGSTDTQYF.

This rearrangement joins TRBV3-1 (or the pseudogene TRBV3-2) to TRBJ1-1; D unresolved. The CDR3 has 12 amino acids. Germline CDR1 reads LGHDT; CDR2 reads YNNKEL (reference sequence). V gave up 3 bases and J gave up 3 bases, with 5 bases separating them. The CDR3 nucleotides read TGTGCCAGCAGCCAGTTCGACACTGAAGCTTTCTTT. Protein sequence: CASSQFDTEAFF.

The V gene is TRBV7-9, the J gene TRBJ2-5, with 13 bases fitting TRBD2. In germline, CDR1 is SEHNR, CDR2 FQNEAQ (reference sequence). The CDR3 consists of 16 residues. Trimming took 5 bases from V and 2 from J; bases not matched to a gene: 5. The CDR3 DNA reads TGTGCCAGCAGCAAAGGACTAGCGGGGGCACAAGAGACCCAGTACTTC. It encodes CASSKGLAGAQETQYF.

The chain has TRBV11-2 and TRBJ1-5; TRBD1 aligns across 8 bases. The CDR3 has 14 residues. The junction had 4 bases not matched to a gene; V was cut back by 3 bases and J by 6 bases. Germline lookup yields CDR1 SGHAT and CDR2 FQNNGV. CDR3 loop: CASSLDRDGQPQHF. The DNA for the CDR3 is TGTGCCAGCAGCTTGGACAGGGACGGTCAGCCCCAGCATTTT.

This sequence joins TRBV30 and TRBJ1-2; the D is unclear. The CDR3 is made up of 13 amino acids. V was trimmed by 2 bases and J by 8 bases, leaving 15 bases between them. Germline lookup yields CDR1 GTSNPN and CDR2 SVGIG (reference sequence). CDR3 protein: CAWSPPTYPGYTF. The CDR3, as DNA: TGTGCCTGGAGTCCACCGACATACCCGGGCTACACCTTC.

The chain has TRBV11-3 and TRBJ2-5, with D possibly matching TRBD1 (6 bases). Germline V gives CDR1 SGHNT, CDR2 YENEEA. The CDR3 consists of 15 residues. The V end was cut by 4 bases, the J end by 2 bases, with 14 bases between. CDR3 sequence: CASSWGRGQQETQYF. The DNA of the CDR3 is TGTGCCAGCAGCTGGGGCAGGGGACAACAAGAGACCCAGTACTTC.

The V gene is TRBV9, the J gene TRBJ1-5, with 7 bases fitting TRBD1. CDR1 is SGDLS and CDR2 is YYNGEE in the germline V gene. The CDR3 totals 14 residues. J gave up 1 base and V 4 bases, and 2 bases lay outside the gene matches. CDR3 residues: CASSRGQSNQPQHF. CDR3 sequence (DNA): TGTGCCAGCAGCCGGGGACAGAGCAATCAGCCCCAGCATTTT.

This rearrangement joins TRBV27 to TRBJ2-7; 8 bases line up with TRBD1. This CDR3 has 15 amino acids. Germline CDR1 MNHEY, CDR2 SMNVEV (reference sequence). V lost 3 bases and J lost 3; bases outside the gene matches: 7. CDR3 sequence: CASSLTGTGFYEQYF. CDR3 sequence (DNA): TGTGCCAGCAGTTTGACCGGGACAGGATTCTACGAGCAGTACTTC.

This chain joins TRBV6-4 and TRBJ1-4; 10 nucleotides agree with TRBD1. The CDR3 spans 15 residues. V was pared by 3 bases and J by 6 bases, with 4 bases of the junction left unmatched. The germline V gene encodes CDR1 MRHNA and CDR2 SNTAGT. CDR3 DNA sequence: TGTGCCAGCAGTGATCGGGACAGGGGTGATGAAAAACTGTTTTTT. This gives the protein CASSDRDRGDEKLFF.

V gene TRBV4-2 combines with J gene TRBJ1-1, with a possible D match to TRBD1 (6 bases). Per the germline V gene, CDR1 is LGHNA and CDR2 is YNFKEQ. The CDR3 is made up of 17 amino acids. Trimming cost V 5 bases and J 0 bases, with 19 bases left between them. The CDR3 DNA reads as TGTGCCAGCAGCGCCTGGGGGAGGGGGGACATGAACACTGAAGCTTTCTTT. This sequence encodes CASSAWGRGDMNTEAFF.

This chain connects TRBV11-2 to TRBJ2-5; 7 bases are a match to TRBD2. V dropped 4 bases and J dropped 2; count of bases not matched to a gene: 4. The CDR3 has 14 amino acids. Germline V CDR1 and CDR2: SGHAT, FQNNGV. CDR3 nucleotides: TGTGCCAGCAGCTCCGGGGGGTTACAAGAGACCCAGTACTTC. It translates to CASSSGGLQETQYF.

V gene TRBV6-5 combines with J gene TRBJ1-5; 11 nucleotides line up with TRBD1. The ends lost 6 bases at V and 8 bases at J; junction bases unmatched: 6. This CDR3 is built from 14 residues. Germline V CDR1 and CDR2: MNHEY, SVGAGI. The CDR3, as DNA: TGTGCCAGCAGGCGGACAGGGGGCAGCGAGCCCCAGCATTTT. As protein: CASRRTGGSEPQHF.